The clone carrying this T cell receptor beta chain was picked up one time. The sample comes from a study of blood T cell repertoires in COVID-19. Overall study: COVID-19 samples from acute and convalescent phases originated in the United States, Italy and Spain. PBMCs, B-cell-depleted T cells, or T cells provided the cDNA or gDNA that made up the material.

Per the original data handling: For nucleated cells, counts were estimated from reference gene primer amplification. Repertoires were generated with immunoSEQ multiplex PCR, while TCRdb's copy carries only in-frame clones and drops some. V and J calls and clone size are given by that table; D and trimming were obtained from the DNA. The sample carries 150,000 to 200,000 clones, roughly 91% recorded once. Germline V lookup: CDR1 MDHEN, CDR2 SYDVKM. This CDR3 spans 13 amino acids. V was pared by 6 bases and J by 0 bases, with 9 bases between. Sequenced sample: peripheral blood. The V gene is TRBV28, the J gene TRBJ2-7; D is undetermined. The source of this sequence is a woman in her fifties or sixties with acute or convalescent COVID-19. This CDR3 reads CASSPPSSYEQYF. The CDR3 bases are TGTGCCAGCAGCCCCCCCTCCTCCTACGAGCAGTACTTC. The whole variable domain, filled in from reference TRBV28 and TRBJ2-7, reads DVKVTQSSRYLVKRTGEKVFLECVQDMDHENMFWYRQDPGLGLRLIYFSYDVKMKEKGDIPEGYSVSREKKERFSLILESASTNQTSMYLCASSPPSSYEQYFGPGTRLTVT.